Below, one T cell receptor (beta chain) is given with its context. The target antigen is unknown. The entry originates in a study of cytomegalovirus exposure and HLA in healthy donors. CDR1 is LGHNA and CDR2 is YSLEER in the germline V gene. V shed 0 bases and J 6 bases; nucleotides not matched to a gene: 2. The CDR3 spans 15 residues. PCR employed 60 Vbeta and 13 Jbeta primers. The repertoire was sequenced with immunoSEQ multiplex PCR; TCRdb's copy has only in-frame clones and lacks some. This sample has 100,000 to 150,000 clones, with around 79% found just once. Regarding the study as a whole: The study listed some 160 cytomegalovirus-associated TCR beta chains.

V is TRBV4-3 and J is TRBJ2-1, with 10 positions matching TRBD2. This TCR was sampled from a middle-aged woman in good health and CMV-seronegative. The sequenced material came from PBMCs. The CDR3 loop is CASSQDRTSGNEQFF. The CDR3 nucleotides are TGCGCCAGCAGCCAAGACAGGACTAGCGGCAATGAGCAGTTCTTC.